The 21 T cell receptor beta chains reported below all come from one sample, sequenced in a study of T cell repertoires in cytomegalovirus infection. These receptors lack a known antigen. TCRdb reanalysed the reads using MiXCR and keeps one entry per CDR3 protein. The sample contains approximately 910,000 distinct CDR3 sequences, roughly 30% of which appear only once. Sequenced material: cultured CD8+ T cells from PBMCs, taken from culture after CMV antigen stimulation. Receptors originate from a human donor in good health (CMV status not recorded). Some clones in this sample may be carry-over from other donors' samples.

V and J are TRBV9 and TRBJ2-5; D perhaps matches TRBD2 (5 bases). Trimming removed 0 bases at V and 7 bases at J, with 13 bases between. The CDR3 length is 14 residues. CDR1 SGDLS and CDR2 YYNGEE come from the germline V gene. This CDR3 is CASSVGSGMMTQYF. The CDR3 nucleotides read TGTGCCAGCAGCGTAGGTTCGGGGATGATGACCCAGTACTTC.

This clonotype occurred a few times. V gene TRBV6-5 combines with J gene TRBJ1-4; possible D gene TRBD1, 5 bases. Germline values: CDR1 MNHEY, CDR2 SVGAGI. The CDR3 runs 15 residues. The V gene lost 2 bases and the J gene lost 3 bases, with 10 bases spanning the gap. The CDR3 coding sequence is TGTGCCAGCAGTTACGGGGGGGGACCTAATGAAAAACTGTTTTTT. Encoded protein: CASSYGGGPNEKLFF.

This chain uses TRBV5-6 with TRBJ2-3; TRBD1 matches at 10 bases. After removal of 1 base from V and 2 bases from J, the junction contained 4 bases not matched to a gene. Germline CDR1 SGHDT, CDR2 YYEEEE. The CDR3 is 16 residues long. CDR3 nucleotides: TGTGCCAGCAGCTTGTGGGACAGGGGCTTCACAGATACGCAGTATTTT. Translating gives CASSLWDRGFTDTQYF.

This chain joins TRBV6-2 or TRBV6-3 and TRBJ1-2; 8 bases match TRBD1. This CDR3 comprises 14 residues. Trimming cost V 5 bases and J 1 base; bases outside gene matches: 3. From germline, CDR1 is MNHEY and CDR2 SVGEGT. CDR3 sequence: CASSTTGVNYGYTF. In DNA form, the CDR3 reads TGTGCCAGCAGTACGACAGGGGTTAACTATGGCTACACCTTC.

This sequence joins TRBV7-9 and TRBJ1-1; 8 positions agree with TRBD1. CDR3 length: 17 amino acids. Per germline, CDR1 SEHNR and CDR2 FQNEAQ (reference sequence). The trim removed 5 bases at V and 0 bases at J, leaving 11 bases unmatched. As DNA, the CDR3 is TGTGCCAGCAGCCTCCCTCGGACAGGGAGAATGAACACTGAAGCTTTCTTT. Translated, it gives CASSLPRTGRMNTEAFF. Full variable domain (rest looked up from reference TRBV7-9 and TRBJ1-1): DTGVSQNPRHKITKRGQNVTFRCDPISEHNRLYWYRQTLGQGPEFLTYFQNEAQLEKSRLLSDRFSAERPKGSFSTLEIQRTEQGDSAMYLCASSLPRTGRMNTEAFFGQGTRLTVV.

The rearrangement links TRBV6-5 to TRBJ1-1; 11 bases match TRBD1. The CDR3 runs 14 residues. Trimming removed 8 bases from V and 4 bases from J; junction bases left unmatched: 6. Germline loops: CDR1 MNHEY, CDR2 SVGAGI. CDR3 in amino acids: CASGDRGMVTEAFF. The DNA for the CDR3 is TGTGCCAGCGGGGACAGGGGGATGGTCACTGAAGCTTTCTTT.

This clonotype was seen more than once but under ten times. This chain links TRBV6-6 with TRBJ1-4, with D maybe TRBD1 (6 bases). The CDR3 totals 14 residues. The germline V gene has CDR1 MNHNY and CDR2 SVGAGI (reference sequence). The V end lost 2 bases, the J end lost 6 bases, and 10 bases lay between the germline ends. CDR3 residues: CASSYVSGDEKLFF. DNA of the CDR3: TGTGCCAGCAGTTACGTTTCAGGGGATGAAAAACTGTTTTTT.

This clonotype was detected only once. This chain links TRBV7-1 with TRBJ2-5; 8 positions agree with TRBD1. TRBV7-1 is known as an ORF, though its function is uncertain. V trimming: 5 bases; J trimming: 3 bases; junction bases outside the gene matches: 11. The CDR3 sequence is 16 residues long. CDR3 protein: CASSDRDRSIEETQYF. Written as DNA, the CDR3 is TGTGCCAGCAGCGACCGGGACAGGAGCATCGAAGAGACCCAGTACTTC.

This clonotype was seen repeatedly, ten times or more. The rearrangement joins TRBV28 to TRBJ2-1; 8 bases align to TRBD2. The CDR3 covers 15 residues. V shed 3 bases, J shed 4 bases, and the junction held 5 bases outside the gene matches. Germline V gene data show CDR1 as MDHEN and CDR2 as SYDVKM. The CDR3 sequence: CASSFIAGSYNEQFF. The CDR3 DNA sequence: TGTGCCAGCAGTTTCATAGCGGGGTCATACAATGAGCAGTTCTTC.

This clonotype has just a few counts. V usage is TRBV11-1 and J usage is TRBJ2-7; D unresolved. V dropped 4 bases and J dropped 1 base, with 8 bases sitting between them. The germline V gene encodes CDR1 SGHAT and CDR2 FQDESV (reference sequence). The CDR3 is 13 amino acids. CDR3 nucleotide sequence: TGTGCCAGCAGCTCCGAGAAGTCCTACGAGCAGTACGTC. Protein: CASSSEKSYEQYV.

This clonotype was counted only a few times. This sequence joins TRBV27 and TRBJ2-3; D possibly matches TRBD1 or TRBD2 (5 bases each). The germline V and J ends were trimmed by 5 bases and 4 bases, with 19 bases remaining between them. The germline gives CDR1 MNHEY, CDR2 SMNVEV (reference sequence). This CDR3 comprises 16 residues. CDR3 nucleotide sequence: TGTGCCAGCAGTCCCCGGGGAGCAGGGCGTGCAGATACGCAGTATTTT. It codes for CASSPRGAGRADTQYF.

This clonotype showed up just a few times. The rearrangement joins TRBV7-2 to TRBJ1-2, with D uncertain. From germline, CDR1 is SGHTA and CDR2 FQGNSA. This CDR3 region has 16 residues. V was clipped by 1 base and J by 8 bases, with 20 bases between them. The CDR3 loop reads CASSLGVAGVTRGYTF. Here the CDR3 DNA reads TGTGCCAGCAGCTTAGGGGTGGCTGGGGTGACGAGGGGCTACACCTTC.

The rearrangement links TRBV9 to TRBJ2-3; 12 bases line up with TRBD2. Trimming cost V 4 bases and J 2 bases; bases outside gene matches: 17. This CDR3 has 20 amino acids. Looked up from germline, CDR1 is SGDLS and CDR2 is YYNGEE. The CDR3 nucleotides are TGTGCCAGCAGCACCCGGACTAGCGGGGAGATTGGGGTGAACACAGATACGCAGTATTTT. Translation: CASSTRTSGEIGVNTDTQYF.

The chain recombines TRBV27 with TRBJ2-5; 10 nucleotides agree with TRBD2. V dropped 3 bases and J dropped 6; count of bases not matched to a gene: 7. Germline CDR1 and CDR2: MNHEY and SMNVEV (reference sequence). CDR3 size: 15 residues. The CDR3 DNA reads TGTGCCAGCAGTTTGGCAGCGGGGGGGCTAAAGACCCAGTACTTC. Translation: CASSLAAGGLKTQYF.

Only a few counts were recorded for this clonotype. The chain uses TRBV7-8 and TRBJ1-5, with a possible D match to TRBD1 (5 bases). Trimming left V 5 bases short and J 3 bases short, with 14 bases between. CDR1 is SGHVS and CDR2 is FQNEAQ in the germline V gene. The CDR3 sequence is 15 residues long. This CDR3 is CASSPGPTPNQPQHF. For the CDR3, the DNA is TGTGCCAGCAGCCCGGGACCTACCCCCAATCAGCCCCAGCATTTT.

This clonotype was picked up one time. The chain couples TRBV5-1 to TRBJ2-1, with D possibly matching TRBD1 (5 bases). Trimming took off 0 bases at V and 15 bases at J, with 13 bases between the two ends. CDR1 is SGHRS, CDR2 YFSETQ, per germline. This CDR3 region has 12 residues. This CDR3 is CASSLARVPWFF. Here the CDR3 DNA reads TGCGCCAGCAGCTTGGCCAGGGTTCCTTGGTTCTTC.

The chain carries TRBV9 and TRBJ2-2; TRBD1 is a possible D gene (6 bases). CDR3 size: 15 residues. The germline gives CDR1 SGDLS, CDR2 YYNGEE. V gave up 0 bases and J gave up 7 bases, with 13 bases separating them. CDR3 in amino acids: CASSVESGHGGELFF. DNA of the CDR3: TGTGCCAGCAGCGTAGAGTCGGGACATGGCGGGGAGCTGTTTTTT.

This clonotype was observed once. The chain links TRBV5-4 to TRBJ2-7; D unclear. CDR1 and CDR2 from the germline V gene are SGHNT and YYREEE (reference sequence). The V end was cut by 4 bases, the J end by 4 bases, with 30 bases between. The CDR3 consists of 19 residues. CDR3 sequence (DNA): TGTGCCAGCAGCAGATCGGATGGCGGACCCCCCTTCAACGAATACGAGCAGTACTTC. Its protein product is CASSRSDGGPPFNEYEQYF. The complete variable domain, with remaining parts taken from reference TRBV5-4 and TRBJ2-7, reads ETGVTQSPTHLIKTRGQQVTLRCSSQSGHNTVSWYQQALGQGPQFIFQYYREEENGRGNFPPRFSGLQFPNYSSELNVNALELDDSALYLCASSRSDGGPPFNEYEQYFGPGTRLTVT.

This clonotype was counted at least ten times. Written as DNA, the CDR3 is TGTGCCAGCAGCCCGTTGTGGGGGCGAACCGGGGAGCTGTTTTTT. Protein: CASSPLWGRTGELFF. This chain connects TRBV6-2 or TRBV6-3 to TRBJ2-2; maybe TRBD1 (6 bases). Germline CDR1 MNHEY, CDR2 SVGEGT. This CDR3 comprises 15 residues. V dropped 6 bases and J dropped 5 bases, with 16 bases sitting between them.

V and J are TRBV19 and TRBJ2-7; 8 bases agree with TRBD1. The CDR3 runs 15 residues. The germline gives CDR1 LNHDA, CDR2 SQIVND (reference sequence). Trimming at V came to 8 bases and at J to 6 bases, leaving 15 bases not matched to a gene. This chain's CDR3 is CASAQLTGAPVEQYF. The CDR3, as DNA: TGTGCCAGTGCCCAATTGACAGGGGCGCCGGTCGAGCAGTACTTC. Using reference TRBV19 and TRBJ2-7 for the parts outside the CDR3, the full variable domain is DGGITQSPKYLFRKEGQNVTLSCEQNLNHDAMYWYRQDPGQGLRLIYYSQIVNDFQKGDIAEGYSVSREKKESFPLTVTSAQKNPTAFYLCASAQLTGAPVEQYFGPGTRLTVT.

This clonotype occurred a few times. This rearrangement joins TRBV6-6 to TRBJ2-1; TRBD2 agrees at 12 bases. This CDR3 region has 16 residues. In germline, CDR1 is MNHNY, CDR2 SVGAGI (reference sequence). The V segment lost 0 bases and the J segment 6 bases; nucleotides outside the gene matches: 3. The CDR3 DNA reads as TGTGCCAGCAGTTACTCGAAACTAGCGGGGGGCAATGAGCAGTTCTTC. This sequence encodes CASSYSKLAGGNEQFF.